Only one count was recorded for the clone carrying this TCR beta chain. The antigen remains unidentified. Data came from immunoSEQ multiplex PCR; TCRdb stores just in-frame clones and leaves some out. The data show about 73,000 clones, less than 90% seen once. This record belongs to a study of OX40 agonist ivuxolimab in advanced cancers. Germline CDR1 reads MNHNS; CDR2 reads SASEGT. The V end lost 7 bases, the J end lost 0 bases, and 11 bases lay between the germline ends. CDR3 size: 14 residues. Points from the study as a whole: What antigens the expanded peripheral T cells recognized was never established.

V and J are TRBV6-1 and TRBJ2-3; D is tentatively TRBD1 or TRBD2 (5 bases each). Sequences were derived from CD4+ or CD8+ T cells sorted from blood, sampled in a trial of the OX40 agonist ivuxolimab. This clonotype was obtained from an adult with an advanced solid tumor such as melanoma, head and neck, liver or kidney cancer. The CDR3 nucleotides read TGTGCCAGCATGACGGGGCATAGCACAGATACGCAGTATTTT. Encoded protein: CASMTGHSTDTQYF.